The 5 T cell receptor beta chains listed next were all sequenced from one sample in a study of T cell repertoires in cytomegalovirus infection. A single record per CDR3 protein comes from TCRdb applying MiXCR to the reads. The sample holds 600,000 to 700,000 distinct CDR3 sequences, approximately 33% seen once. For these receptors, no antigen is known. Material: cultured PBMCs, obtained from culture after CMV antigen stimulation. The receptors stem from a human donor in good health (CMV status not recorded). Some clones in this sample may be carry-over from other donors' samples.

The rearrangement links TRBV12-5 to TRBJ1-2, with D perhaps matching TRBD1 (5 bases). The germline CDR1 and CDR2 sequences are LGHNT and FRNRAP. The CDR3 covers 13 residues. The V gene lost 3 bases and the J gene lost 4 bases, with 9 bases spanning the gap. Written as DNA, the CDR3 is TGTGCTAGTGGTTTTCAGGGCCCCTATGGCTACACCTTC. The encoded protein is CASGFQGPYGYTF.

This clonotype showed up just a few times. J is TRBJ1-1 and V is TRBV5-6, with 7 bases lining up with TRBD1. There are 18 residues in the CDR3. Per germline, CDR1 SGHDT and CDR2 YYEEEE. The trim removed 4 bases at V and 3 bases at J, leaving 18 bases unmatched. The CDR3 loop reads CASSHQRLQGVADTEAFF. CDR3 coding DNA: TGTGCCAGCAGCCATCAGAGGCTGCAGGGGGTTGCCGACACTGAAGCTTTCTTT.

The chain combines TRBV6-1 with TRBJ1-2; D is perhaps TRBD1 (6 bases). The V end was cut by 8 bases, the J end by 1 base, with 14 bases between. The CDR3 is 14 amino acids. Germline CDR1 reads MNHNS; CDR2 reads SASEGT. The DNA for the CDR3 is TGTGCCAGCGCCAACAGGGAGATTAACTATGGCTACACCTTC. Residues: CASANREINYGYTF.

This clonotype came up a few times. The V call is TRBV4-3, the J call TRBJ2-1; tentative D call: TRBD2 (6 bases). This CDR3 spans 14 amino acids. Germline values: CDR1 LGHNA, CDR2 YSLEER. Trimming removed 0 bases from V and 4 bases from J, with 7 bases in between. The DNA for the CDR3 is TGCGCCAGCAGCCAAGAGGAGGGGTACAATGAGCAGTTCTTC. As protein: CASSQEEGYNEQFF.

The chain employs TRBV12-3 or TRBV12-4 and TRBJ2-3; 10 nucleotides align to TRBD2. This CDR3 region has 16 residues. J lost 5 bases, V lost 6 bases, and 11 bases had no gene match. The CDR3 loop is CASRWGERGGLDTQYF. In DNA, the CDR3 is TGTGCCAGCAGGTGGGGGGAGCGGGGGGGTCTAGATACGCAGTATTTT.